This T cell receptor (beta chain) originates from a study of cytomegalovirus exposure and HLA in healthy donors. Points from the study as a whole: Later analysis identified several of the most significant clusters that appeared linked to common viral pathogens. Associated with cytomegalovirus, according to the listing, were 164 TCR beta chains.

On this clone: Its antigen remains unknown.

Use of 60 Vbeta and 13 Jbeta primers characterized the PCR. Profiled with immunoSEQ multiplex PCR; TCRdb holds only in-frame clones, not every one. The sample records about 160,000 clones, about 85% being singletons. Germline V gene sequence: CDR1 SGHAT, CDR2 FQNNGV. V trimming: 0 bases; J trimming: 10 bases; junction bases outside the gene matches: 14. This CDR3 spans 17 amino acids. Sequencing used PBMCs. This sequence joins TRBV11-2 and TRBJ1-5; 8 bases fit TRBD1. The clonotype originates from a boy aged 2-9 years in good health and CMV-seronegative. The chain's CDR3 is CASSLDSNLRGRSPQHF. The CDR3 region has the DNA TGTGCCAGCAGCTTAGATTCGAATCTCAGGGGGCGGTCTCCCCAGCATTTT.